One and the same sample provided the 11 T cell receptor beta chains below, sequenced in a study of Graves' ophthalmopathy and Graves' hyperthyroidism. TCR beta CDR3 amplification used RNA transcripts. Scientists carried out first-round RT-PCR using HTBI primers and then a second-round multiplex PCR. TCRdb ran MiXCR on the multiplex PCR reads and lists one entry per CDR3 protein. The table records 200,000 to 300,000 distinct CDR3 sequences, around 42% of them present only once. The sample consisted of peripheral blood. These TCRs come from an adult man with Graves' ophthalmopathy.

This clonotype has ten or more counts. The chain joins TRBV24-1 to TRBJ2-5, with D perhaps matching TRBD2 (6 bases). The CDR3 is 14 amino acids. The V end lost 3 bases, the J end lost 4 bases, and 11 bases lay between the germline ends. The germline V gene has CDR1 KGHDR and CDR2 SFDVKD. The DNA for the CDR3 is TGTGCCACCAGTGATGACACAGCGGGAGAGACCCAGTACTTC. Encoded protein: CATSDDTAGETQYF.

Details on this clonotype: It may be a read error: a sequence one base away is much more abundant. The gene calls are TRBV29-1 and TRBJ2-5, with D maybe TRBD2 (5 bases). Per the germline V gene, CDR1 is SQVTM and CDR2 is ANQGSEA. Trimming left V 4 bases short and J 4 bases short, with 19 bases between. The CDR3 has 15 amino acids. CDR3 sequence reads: CSVAIGLGEGETQYF. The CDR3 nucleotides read TGCAGCGTTGCGATCGGGCTAGGAGAGGGAGAGACCCAGTACTTC.

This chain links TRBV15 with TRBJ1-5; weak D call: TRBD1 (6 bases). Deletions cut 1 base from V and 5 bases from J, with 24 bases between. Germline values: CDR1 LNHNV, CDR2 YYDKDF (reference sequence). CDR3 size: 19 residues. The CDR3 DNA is TGTGCCACCAGCAGAGCGATCTCTAGGGGGGGAAGGATTTATCAGCCCCAGCATTTT. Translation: CATSRAISRGGRIYQPQHF. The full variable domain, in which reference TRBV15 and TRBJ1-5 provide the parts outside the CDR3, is DAMVIQNPRYQVTQFGKPVTLSCSQTLNHNVMYWYQQKSSQAPKLLFHYYDKDFNNEADTPDNFQSRRPNTSFCFLDIRSPGLGDTAMYLCATSRAISRGGRIYQPQHFGDGTRLSIL.

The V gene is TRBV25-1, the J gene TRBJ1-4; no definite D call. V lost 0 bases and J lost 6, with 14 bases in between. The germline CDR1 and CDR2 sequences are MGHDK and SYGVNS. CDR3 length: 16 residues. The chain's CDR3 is CASSEYRGRKYEKLFF. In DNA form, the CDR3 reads TGTGCCAGCAGTGAATATAGAGGCAGGAAATATGAAAAACTGTTTTTT.

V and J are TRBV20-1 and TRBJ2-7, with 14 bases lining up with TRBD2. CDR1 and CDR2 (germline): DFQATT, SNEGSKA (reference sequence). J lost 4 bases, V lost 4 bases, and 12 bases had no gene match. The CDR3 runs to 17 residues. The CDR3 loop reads CSAKMARLAGGPYEQYF. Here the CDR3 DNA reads TGCAGTGCTAAAATGGCCCGACTAGCGGGAGGGCCTTACGAGCAGTACTTC.

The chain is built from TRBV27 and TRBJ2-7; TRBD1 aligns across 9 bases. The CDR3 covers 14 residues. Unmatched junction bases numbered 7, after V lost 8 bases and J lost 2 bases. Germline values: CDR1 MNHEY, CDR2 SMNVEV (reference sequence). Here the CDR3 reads CASGRTGVTYEQYF. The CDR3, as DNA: TGTGCCAGCGGCCGGACAGGGGTTACCTACGAGCAGTACTTC.

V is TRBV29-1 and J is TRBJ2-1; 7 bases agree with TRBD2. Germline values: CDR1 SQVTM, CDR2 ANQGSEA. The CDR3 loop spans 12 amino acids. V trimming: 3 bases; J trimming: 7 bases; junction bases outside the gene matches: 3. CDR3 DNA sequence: TGCAGCGTTGAGGCGGGAGTAAATGAGCAGTTCTTC. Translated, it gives CSVEAGVNEQFF.

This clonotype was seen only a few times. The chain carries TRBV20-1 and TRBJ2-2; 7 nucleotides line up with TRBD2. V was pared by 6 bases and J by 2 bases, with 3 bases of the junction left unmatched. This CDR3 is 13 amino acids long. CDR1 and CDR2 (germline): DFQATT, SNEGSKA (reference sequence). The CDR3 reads CSAGLDNTGELFF. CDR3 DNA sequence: TGCAGTGCAGGACTAGATAACACCGGGGAGCTGTTTTTT.

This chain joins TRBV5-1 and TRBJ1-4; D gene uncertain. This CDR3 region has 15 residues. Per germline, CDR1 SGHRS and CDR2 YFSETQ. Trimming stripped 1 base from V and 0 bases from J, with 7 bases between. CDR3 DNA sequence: TGCGCCAGCAGCTTGCAGGAGGCAACTAATGAAAAACTGTTTTTT. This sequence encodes CASSLQEATNEKLFF.

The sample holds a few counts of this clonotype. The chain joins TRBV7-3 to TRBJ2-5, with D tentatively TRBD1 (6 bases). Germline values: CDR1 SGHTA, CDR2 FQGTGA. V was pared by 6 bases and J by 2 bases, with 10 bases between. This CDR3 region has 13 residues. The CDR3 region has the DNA TGTGCCAGCAGTGGACAGACGCAAGAGACCCAGTACTTC. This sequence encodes CASSGQTQETQYF.

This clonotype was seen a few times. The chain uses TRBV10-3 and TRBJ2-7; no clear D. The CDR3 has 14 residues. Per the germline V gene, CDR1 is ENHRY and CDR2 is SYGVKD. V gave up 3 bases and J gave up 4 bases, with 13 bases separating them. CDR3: CAISERQVPYEQYF. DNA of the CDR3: TGTGCCATCAGTGAACGGCAGGTGCCGTACGAGCAGTACTTC.